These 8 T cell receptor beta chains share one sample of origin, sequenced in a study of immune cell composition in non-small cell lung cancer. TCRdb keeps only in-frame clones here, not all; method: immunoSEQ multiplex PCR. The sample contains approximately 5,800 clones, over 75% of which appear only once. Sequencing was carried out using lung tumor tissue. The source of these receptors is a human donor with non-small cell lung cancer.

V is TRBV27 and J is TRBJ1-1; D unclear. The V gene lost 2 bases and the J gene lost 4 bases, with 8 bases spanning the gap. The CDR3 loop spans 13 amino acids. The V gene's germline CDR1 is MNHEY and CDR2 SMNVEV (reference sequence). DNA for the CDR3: TGTGCCAGCAGTTTAGCCGGGTTCACTGAAGCTTTCTTT. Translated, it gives CASSLAGFTEAFF.

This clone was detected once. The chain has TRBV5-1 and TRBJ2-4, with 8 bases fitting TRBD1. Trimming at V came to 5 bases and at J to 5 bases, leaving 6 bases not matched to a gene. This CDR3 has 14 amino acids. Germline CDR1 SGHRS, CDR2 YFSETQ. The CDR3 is CASRRAGGENIQYF. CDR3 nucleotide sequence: TGCGCCAGCAGACGTGCAGGGGGCGAAAACATTCAGTACTTC.

CDR3: CASSFLAGGHNEQFF. The CDR3 nucleotides read TGCGCCAGCAGCTTCCTCGCGGGGGGGCACAATGAGCAGTTCTTC. V and J are TRBV5-1 and TRBJ2-1; TRBD2 aligns across 9 bases. The CDR3 is made up of 15 amino acids. Germline V gives CDR1 SGHRS, CDR2 YFSETQ. Trimming at V came to 2 bases and at J to 5 bases, leaving 5 bases not matched to a gene.

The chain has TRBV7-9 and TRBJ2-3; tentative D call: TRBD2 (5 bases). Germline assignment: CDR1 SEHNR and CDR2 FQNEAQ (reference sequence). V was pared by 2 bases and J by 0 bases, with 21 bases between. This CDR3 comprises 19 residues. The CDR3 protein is CASSLIPELGATSTDTQYF. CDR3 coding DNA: TGTGCCAGCAGCTTAATTCCGGAGTTGGGAGCCACTAGCACAGATACGCAGTATTTT.

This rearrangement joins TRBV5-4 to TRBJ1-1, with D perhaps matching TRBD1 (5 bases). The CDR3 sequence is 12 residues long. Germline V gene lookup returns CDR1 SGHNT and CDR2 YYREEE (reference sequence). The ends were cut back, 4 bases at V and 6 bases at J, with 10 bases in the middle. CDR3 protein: CASSVTGSEAFF. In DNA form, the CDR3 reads TGTGCCAGCAGCGTCACAGGATCTGAAGCTTTCTTT.

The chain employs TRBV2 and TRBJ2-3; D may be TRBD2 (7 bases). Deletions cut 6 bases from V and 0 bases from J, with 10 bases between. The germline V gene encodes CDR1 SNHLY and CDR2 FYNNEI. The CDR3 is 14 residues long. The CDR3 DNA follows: TGTGCCAGCAGCGGGGGGCTTAGCACAGATACGCAGTATTTT. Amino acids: CASSGGLSTDTQYF.

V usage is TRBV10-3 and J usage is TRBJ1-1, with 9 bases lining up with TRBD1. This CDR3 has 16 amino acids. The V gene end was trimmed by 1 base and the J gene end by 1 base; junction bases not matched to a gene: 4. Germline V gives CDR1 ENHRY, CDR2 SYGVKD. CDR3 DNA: TGTGCCATCAGTGAGTGGGGGACAGGGCAGAACACTGAAGCTTTCTTT. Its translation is CAISEWGTGQNTEAFF.

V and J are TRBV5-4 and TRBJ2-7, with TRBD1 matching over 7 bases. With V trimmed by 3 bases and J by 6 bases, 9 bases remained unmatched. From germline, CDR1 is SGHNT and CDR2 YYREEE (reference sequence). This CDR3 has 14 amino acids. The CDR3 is CASSSQGVHSEQYF. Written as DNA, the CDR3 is TGTGCCAGCAGCTCGCAGGGGGTTCATAGCGAGCAGTACTTC.